Reported below is one TCR beta chain. Produced via immunoSEQ multiplex PCR; TCRdb's table is partial and in-frame only. Here the sample spans over 70,000 clones, roughly 90% being singletons. From germline, CDR1 is SNHLY and CDR2 FYNNEI. V lost 6 bases to trimming and J lost 10 bases; unmatched junction nucleotides: 9. This CDR3 has 14 amino acids. This record belongs to a study of T cell changes during pregnancy in multiple sclerosis. The sequencing here drew on peripheral blood, taken in the first trimester of pregnancy. The receptor comes from a female donor in good health, enrolled as a control in a pregnancy study. The chain employs TRBV2 and TRBJ1-6, with TRBD1 matching 7 bases. Here the CDR3 reads CASSGGQRLSPLHF. As DNA, the CDR3 is TGTGCCAGCAGCGGGGGACAGCGACTCTCACCCCTCCACTTT.